Here is one T cell receptor (beta chain) with its context. The antigen remains undetermined. This sample was taken from a study of T cells after posttransplantation cyclophosphamide. Cells defined as naive were viable CD3+CD4+ or CD3+CD8+ and CCR7+CD45RA+CD45RO-CD95-CD27+CD28+. Overall study findings and caveats: Skin or GI-infiltrating T cells shared few TRB sequences with blood. Later blood repertoires were often dominated by clones from the donor CD8+ memory compartment. Recipient CMV seropositivity and CMV reactivation strongly tracked TRB clonality.

Repertoires were generated with immunoSEQ multiplex PCR, while TCRdb's copy carries only in-frame clones and drops some. The sample lists about 19,000 clones, less than 99% occurring once. V lost 4 bases to trimming and J lost 3 bases; unmatched junction nucleotides: 1. The CDR3 is 13 residues long. Germline CDR1 SGHDT, CDR2 YYEEEE. The source of this sequence is a middle-aged man in good health, CMV-negative, and a related stem cell transplant donor. The sequenced sample consisted of naive CD4+ T cells sorted from PBMCs. The V call is TRBV5-6, the J call TRBJ2-4; 7 bases map to TRBD1. The CDR3 nucleotides read TGTGCCAGCAGCACAGGGGTCAAAAACATTCAGTACTTC. It translates to CASSTGVKNIQYF.